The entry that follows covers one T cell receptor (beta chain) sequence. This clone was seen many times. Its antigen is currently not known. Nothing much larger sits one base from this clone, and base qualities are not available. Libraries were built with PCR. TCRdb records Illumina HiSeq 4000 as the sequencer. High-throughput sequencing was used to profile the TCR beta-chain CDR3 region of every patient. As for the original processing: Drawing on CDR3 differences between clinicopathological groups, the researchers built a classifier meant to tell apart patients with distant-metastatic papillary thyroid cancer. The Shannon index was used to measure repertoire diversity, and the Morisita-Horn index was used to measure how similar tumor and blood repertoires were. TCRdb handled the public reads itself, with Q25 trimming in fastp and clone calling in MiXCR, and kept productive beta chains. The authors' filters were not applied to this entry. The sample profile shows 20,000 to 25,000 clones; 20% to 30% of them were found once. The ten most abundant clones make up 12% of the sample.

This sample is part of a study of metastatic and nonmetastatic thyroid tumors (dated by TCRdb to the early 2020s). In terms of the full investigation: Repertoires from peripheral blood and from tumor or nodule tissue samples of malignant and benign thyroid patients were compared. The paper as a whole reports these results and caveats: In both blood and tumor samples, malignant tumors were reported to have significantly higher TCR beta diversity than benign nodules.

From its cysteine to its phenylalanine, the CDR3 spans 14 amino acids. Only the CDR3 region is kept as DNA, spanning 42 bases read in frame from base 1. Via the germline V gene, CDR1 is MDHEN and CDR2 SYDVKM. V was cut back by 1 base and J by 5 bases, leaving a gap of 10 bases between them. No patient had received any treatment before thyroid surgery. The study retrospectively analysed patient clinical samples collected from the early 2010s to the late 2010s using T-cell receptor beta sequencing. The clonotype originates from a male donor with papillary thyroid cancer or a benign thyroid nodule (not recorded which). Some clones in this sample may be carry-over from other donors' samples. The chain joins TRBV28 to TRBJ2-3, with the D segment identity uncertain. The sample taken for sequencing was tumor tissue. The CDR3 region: CASSLSSPVDTQYF. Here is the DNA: TGTGCCAGCAGTTTATCGTCTCCCGTAGATACGCAGTATTTT.